Below, 29 T cell receptor beta chains from the same sample are listed, as sequenced in a study of cytomegalovirus exposure and HLA in healthy donors. Use of 60 Vbeta and 13 Jbeta primers characterized the PCR. Assay used: immunoSEQ multiplex PCR; TCRdb lists only in-frame clones, some missing. The sample records some 120,000 clones, roughly 18% being singletons. Sequenced sample: PBMCs. These receptors all stem from a female donor in good health and CMV-seropositive.

The V call is TRBV4-2, the J call TRBJ2-7; a weak D match, TRBD1 (6 bases). Germline CDR1 LGHNA, CDR2 YNFKEQ. CDR3 length equals 15 residues. The V end lost 0 bases, the J end lost 5 bases, and 14 bases lay between the germline ends. CDR3 loop: CASSQEALTGDEQYF. The CDR3 nucleotides read TGTGCCAGCAGCCAAGAGGCCCTGACAGGCGACGAGCAGTACTTC.

V gene TRBV5-1 combines with J gene TRBJ2-7, with TRBD1 identical over 8 bases. Losses at the gene ends were 0 bases for V and 0 bases for J; bases not matched to a gene: 2. CDR3 size: 15 residues. The germline V gene encodes CDR1 SGHRS and CDR2 YFSETQ. The CDR3 reads CASSLGTGSSYEQYF. As DNA, the CDR3 is TGCGCCAGCAGCTTGGGGACAGGGAGCTCCTACGAGCAGTACTTC.

The V call is TRBV6-5, the J call TRBJ2-3; 10 bases are a match to TRBD2. With 6 bases clipped from V and 2 bases from J, the junction kept 5 bases outside the gene matches. Germline values: CDR1 MNHEY, CDR2 SVGAGI. This CDR3 spans 15 amino acids. The CDR3 sequence: CASRIAGGATDTQYF. Written as DNA, the CDR3 is TGTGCCAGCAGAATAGCGGGGGGAGCCACAGATACGCAGTATTTT.

A note on this clone: The sample carries other DNA sequences with the same CDR3. The J gene is TRBJ1-5, the V gene TRBV27; D remains ambiguous. The V end lost 3 bases, the J end lost 7 bases, and 10 bases lay between the germline ends. This CDR3 spans 13 amino acids. The germline CDR1 and CDR2 sequences are MNHEY and SMNVEV (reference sequence). The chain's CDR3 is CASSFSGAQPQHF. DNA of the CDR3: TGTGCCAGCAGTTTCTCAGGTGCACAGCCCCAGCATTTT.

The V gene is TRBV7-8, the J gene TRBJ2-7; tentatively, D is TRBD2 (5 bases). The CDR3 has 12 residues. Germline V gene sequence: CDR1 SGHVS, CDR2 FQNEAQ. The V end was cut by 3 bases, the J end by 7 bases, with 10 bases between. CDR3 sequence reads: CASSLGTREQYF. Here the CDR3 DNA reads TGTGCCAGCAGCTTGGGTACTAGAGAGCAGTACTTC. The full variable domain, in which reference TRBV7-8 and TRBJ2-7 provide the parts outside the CDR3, is GAGVSQSPRYKVAKRGQDVALRCDPISGHVSLFWYQQALGQGPEFLTYFQNEAQLDKSGLPSDRFFAERPEGSVSTLKIQRTQQEDSAVYLCASSLGTREQYFGPGTRLTVT.

This clone has a handful of counts. The gene calls are TRBV5-4 and TRBJ1-2; TRBD1 might be the D (6 bases). This CDR3 is built from 13 residues. V was pared by 4 bases and J by 7 bases, with 14 bases between. Germline V gives CDR1 SGHNT, CDR2 YYREEE (reference sequence). The CDR3 DNA reads as TGTGCCAGCAGCCACAGGGCCCCGGGTGGCTACACCTTC. It specifies CASSHRAPGGYTF.

The chain carries TRBV27 and TRBJ2-1; D unresolved. Germline V lookup: CDR1 MNHEY, CDR2 SMNVEV (reference sequence). Trimming removed 4 bases from V and 3 bases from J, with 7 bases in between. There are 13 residues in the CDR3. The CDR3 DNA is TGTGCCAGCAGTTATTCAGACTACAATGAGCAGTTCTTC. Translated: CASSYSDYNEQFF.

This clone was seen more than once but under ten times. The V and J genes are TRBV7-3 and TRBJ2-4; 8 bases fit TRBD2. The germline V gene has CDR1 SGHTA and CDR2 FQGTGA. The J segment lost 8 bases and the V segment lost 0 bases, leaving 0 bases of the junction unmatched. The CDR3 contains 13 residues. The CDR3 loop reads CASSLTRGDIQYF. The CDR3 nucleotides are TGTGCCAGCAGCTTAACGCGGGGGGACATTCAGTACTTC.

V gene TRBV27 combines with J gene TRBJ2-3; 14 bases fit TRBD2. This CDR3 spans 16 amino acids. Germline V CDR1 and CDR2: MNHEY, SMNVEV (reference sequence). The V gene end was trimmed by 6 bases and the J gene end by 4 bases; junction bases not matched to a gene: 6. CDR3 nucleotide sequence: TGTGCCAGCAGGGGGGGGACTAGCGGGGGCGCAGATACGCAGTATTTT. Its translation is CASRGGTSGGADTQYF.

V is TRBV7-9 and J is TRBJ1-1; perhaps TRBD1 as D (6 bases). The CDR3 covers 14 residues. Trimming cost V 3 bases and J 5 bases, with 13 bases left between them. In germline, CDR1 is SEHNR, CDR2 FQNEAQ (reference sequence). In DNA, the CDR3 is TGTGCCAGCAGCTTTGCGGGGGCGCGAACTGAAGCTTTCTTT. Protein product: CASSFAGARTEAFF.

This clone has a handful of counts. This chain connects TRBV2 to TRBJ1-2, with D maybe TRBD1 (6 bases). Germline V gene lookup returns CDR1 SNHLY and CDR2 FYNNEI. V lost 5 bases and J 0 bases, leaving 13 bases between the germline ends. The CDR3 is made up of 15 amino acids. The CDR3 DNA reads as TGTGCCAGCAGTCTCGACAGGACCACTAACTATGGCTACACCTTC. The encoded protein is CASSLDRTTNYGYTF.

The chain has TRBV4-3 and TRBJ1-3, with TRBD1 matching 11 bases. The germline CDR1 and CDR2 sequences are LGHNA and YSLEER. V lost 4 bases to trimming and J lost 3 bases; unmatched junction nucleotides: 14. The CDR3 is 19 residues long. The CDR3, as DNA: TGCGCCAGCAGCCCATCTTTGGACAGGGGGCAACTTCGTGGAAACACCATATATTTT. Its translation is CASSPSLDRGQLRGNTIYF.

The chain combines TRBV7-8 with TRBJ1-5; 11 positions match TRBD1. Per germline, CDR1 SGHVS and CDR2 FQNEAQ. The ends lost 0 bases at V and 2 bases at J; junction bases unmatched: 6. The CDR3 contains 18 residues. CDR3 region: CASSLADRGLAGNQPQHF. CDR3 DNA sequence: TGTGCCAGCAGCTTAGCGGACAGGGGGCTTGCGGGCAATCAGCCCCAGCATTTT.

V gene TRBV30 combines with J gene TRBJ1-4, with D unresolved. Germline lookup yields CDR1 GTSNPN and CDR2 SVGIG (reference sequence). The CDR3 has 13 residues. With 2 bases removed from V and 8 bases from J, the gap between germline ends came to 12 bases. The CDR3 DNA reads TGTGCCTGGAGTAGCATCTCGGGAGAAAAACTGTTTTTT. Residues: CAWSSISGEKLFF.

This chain joins TRBV6-6 and TRBJ2-1; 7 bases agree with TRBD2. The germline CDR1 and CDR2 sequences are MNHNY and SVGAGI (reference sequence). The CDR3 runs 16 residues. V dropped 1 base and J dropped 8; count of bases not matched to a gene: 11. The DNA for the CDR3 is TGTGCCAGCAGTTACTTTTCGGGCGGGAGTGTCGATGAGCAGTTCTTC. This gives the protein CASSYFSGGSVDEQFF.

The V and J genes are TRBV28 and TRBJ1-3; D ambiguous. This CDR3 is built from 16 residues. V dropped 2 bases and J dropped 0 bases, with 11 bases sitting between them. Germline CDR1 is MDHEN and CDR2 is SYDVKM. In DNA, the CDR3 is TGTGCCAGCAGTTTAGGAGGAGCAATCTCTGGAAACACCATATATTTT. This sequence encodes CASSLGGAISGNTIYF.

This chain links TRBV19 with TRBJ2-5, with 8 bases identical to TRBD2. With 1 base clipped from V and 5 bases from J, the junction kept 6 bases outside the gene matches. Germline V gene data show CDR1 as LNHDA and CDR2 as SQIVND (reference sequence). The CDR3 consists of 15 residues. The CDR3, as DNA: TGTGCCAGTAGTATAGGGAGCGGGAGTAGGGAGACCCAGTACTTC. This sequence encodes CASSIGSGSRETQYF.

Worth noting for this clone: Other DNA sequences within the sample encode an identical CDR3. The chain combines TRBV5-1 with TRBJ2-6; a possible D gene is TRBD1 (5 bases). This CDR3 spans 15 amino acids. Germline loops: CDR1 SGHRS, CDR2 YFSETQ. V was clipped by 0 bases and J by 2 bases, with 6 bases between them. The CDR3, as DNA: TGCGCCAGCAGCTTGGAGGGGCCTGGGGCCAACGTCCTGACTTTC. It translates to CASSLEGPGANVLTF.

This clone was recorded only once. The V call is TRBV7-9, the J call TRBJ2-7; possibly TRBD2 for D (5 bases). V was trimmed by 1 base and J by 3 bases, leaving 10 bases between them. The CDR3 runs to 14 residues. CDR1 is SEHNR and CDR2 is FQNEAQ in the germline V gene (reference sequence). The CDR3 nucleotides are TGTGCCAGCAGCTTAGGAGGGTATGTCTACGAGCAGTACTTC. This sequence encodes CASSLGGYVYEQYF.

The rearrangement joins TRBV28 to TRBJ1-1; possibly TRBD1 for D (5 bases). CDR1 is MDHEN and CDR2 is SYDVKM in the germline V gene. V dropped 6 bases and J dropped 1 base, with 15 bases sitting between them. This CDR3 region has 15 residues. This CDR3 is CASRPAGGGNTEAFF. The DNA for the CDR3 is TGTGCCAGCAGACCCGCCGGGGGGGGGAACACTGAAGCTTTCTTT. Together with reference TRBV28 and TRBJ1-1, the CDR3 gives the full variable domain: DVKVTQSSRYLVKRTGEKVFLECVQDMDHENMFWYRQDPGLGLRLIYFSYDVKMKEKGDIPEGYSVSREKKERFSLILESASTNQTSMYLCASRPAGGGNTEAFFGQGTRLTVV.

This clone was observed a few times. The chain is built from TRBV5-1 and TRBJ1-1, with 7 bases identical to TRBD1. V trimming: 0 bases; J trimming: 4 bases; junction bases outside the gene matches: 6. Germline assignment: CDR1 SGHRS and CDR2 YFSETQ. CDR3 length: 15 residues. The CDR3 loop reads CASSLGPTGPTEAFF. Here the CDR3 DNA reads TGCGCCAGCAGCTTGGGACCGACAGGGCCCACTGAAGCTTTCTTT.

The chain combines TRBV5-1 with TRBJ1-2; 7 positions match TRBD1. Germline V CDR1 and CDR2: SGHRS, YFSETQ. Trimming removed 5 bases from V and 8 bases from J; junction bases left unmatched: 15. The CDR3 runs 15 residues. CDR3 sequence (DNA): TGCGCCAGCAGTTCCTCGGCTAGTCGACAGGGCGGCTACACCTTC. This gives the protein CASSSSASRQGGYTF. Drawing the rest from reference TRBV5-1 and TRBJ1-2, the complete variable domain is KAGVTQTPRYLIKTRGQQVTLSCSPISGHRSVSWYQQTPGQGLQFLFEYFSETQRNKGNFPGRFSGRQFSNSRSEMNVSTLELGDSALYLCASSSSASRQGGYTFGSGTRLTVV.

The rearrangement joins TRBV6-4 to TRBJ1-1; a weak D match, TRBD1 (5 bases). The CDR3 is made up of 14 amino acids. The ends were cut back, 6 bases at V and 5 bases at J, with 16 bases in the middle. Germline CDR1 MRHNA, CDR2 SNTAGT. CDR3 protein: CASSQGEEGTEAFF. The CDR3 coding sequence is TGTGCCAGCAGCCAGGGAGAGGAGGGGACTGAAGCTTTCTTT.

V and J are TRBV4-2 and TRBJ2-2; D may be TRBD1 (5 bases). V lost 1 base and J 0 bases, leaving 12 bases between the germline ends. The CDR3 spans 17 residues. Germline V gene data show CDR1 as LGHNA and CDR2 as YNFKEQ. The CDR3 sequence is CASSQVWQDTNTGELFF. The CDR3, as DNA: TGTGCCAGCAGCCAAGTGTGGCAGGACACGAACACCGGGGAGCTGTTTTTT.

This rearrangement joins TRBV5-4 to TRBJ1-2, with 7 bases aligning to TRBD1. After removal of 0 bases from V and 7 bases from J, the junction contained 6 bases not matched to a gene. Germline V gives CDR1 SGHNT, CDR2 YYREEE (reference sequence). The CDR3 extends over 14 amino acids. CDR3 amino acids: CASSLGQGSGGYTF. DNA for the CDR3: TGTGCCAGCAGCTTGGGACAGGGAAGTGGTGGCTACACCTTC.

This clone was seen more than once but under ten times. The chain combines TRBV30 with TRBJ1-1; 8 bases map to TRBD1. The CDR3 has 13 residues. CDR1 GTSNPN and CDR2 SVGIG come from the germline V gene (reference sequence). V shed 1 base and J 5 bases; nucleotides not matched to a gene: 3. CDR3 DNA: TGTGCCTGGAGTGGGGACAGGCAAACTGAAGCTTTCTTT. Its protein product is CAWSGDRQTEAFF.

V and J are TRBV4-3 and TRBJ2-7; D is uncertain. The V and J ends lost 4 bases and 3 bases respectively, with 10 bases between them. Germline lookup yields CDR1 LGHNA and CDR2 YSLEER. The CDR3 is 13 residues long. CDR3: CASSRTRSYEQYF. The CDR3, as DNA: TGCGCCAGCAGCCGCACGCGAAGCTACGAGCAGTACTTC.

V is TRBV7-2 and J is TRBJ2-7, with D possibly TRBD1 on 5 matching bases. The CDR3 length is 16 residues. Germline lookup yields CDR1 SGHTA and CDR2 FQGNSA. V was trimmed by 1 base and J by 2 bases, leaving 15 bases between them. CDR3 sequence: CASSLGGAGYTYEQYF. Written as DNA, the CDR3 is TGTGCCAGCAGCTTAGGGGGCGCAGGGTACACCTACGAGCAGTACTTC. Variable domain in full (rest from reference TRBV7-2 and TRBJ2-7): GAGVSQSPSNKVTEKGKDVELRCDPISGHTALYWYRQSLGQGLEFLIYFQGNSAPDKSGLPSDRFSAERTGGSVSTLTIQRTQQEDSAVYLCASSLGGAGYTYEQYFGPGTRLTVT.

Only a few counts were recorded for this clone. The chain recombines TRBV2 with TRBJ2-1; perhaps TRBD1 as D (5 bases). The V gene lost 4 bases and the J gene lost 6 bases, with 25 bases spanning the gap. Germline V gene sequence: CDR1 SNHLY, CDR2 FYNNEI. This CDR3 comprises 18 residues. The CDR3 here is CASSGRASPAPYSNEQFF. CDR3 DNA sequence: TGTGCCAGCAGTGGCAGGGCTAGTCCCGCCCCCTATTCCAATGAGCAGTTCTTC.